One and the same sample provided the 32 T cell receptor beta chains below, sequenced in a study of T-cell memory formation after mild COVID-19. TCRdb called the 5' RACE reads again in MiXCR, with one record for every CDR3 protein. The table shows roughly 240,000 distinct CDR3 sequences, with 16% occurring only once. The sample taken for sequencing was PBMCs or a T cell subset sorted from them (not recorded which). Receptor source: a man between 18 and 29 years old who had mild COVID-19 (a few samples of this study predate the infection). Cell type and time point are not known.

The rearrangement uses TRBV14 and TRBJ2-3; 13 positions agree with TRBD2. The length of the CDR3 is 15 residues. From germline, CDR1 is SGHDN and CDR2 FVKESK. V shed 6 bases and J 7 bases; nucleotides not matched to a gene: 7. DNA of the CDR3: TGTGCCAGCAGTCGACTAGCGGGGGGCCGGAATACGCAGTATTTT. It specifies CASSRLAGGRNTQYF.

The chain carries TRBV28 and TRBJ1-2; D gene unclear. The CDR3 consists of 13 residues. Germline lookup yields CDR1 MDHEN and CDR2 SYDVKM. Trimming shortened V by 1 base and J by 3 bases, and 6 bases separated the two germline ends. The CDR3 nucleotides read TGTGCCAGCAGTTTATCGACTGACTATGGCTACACCTTC. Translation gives CASSLSTDYGYTF.

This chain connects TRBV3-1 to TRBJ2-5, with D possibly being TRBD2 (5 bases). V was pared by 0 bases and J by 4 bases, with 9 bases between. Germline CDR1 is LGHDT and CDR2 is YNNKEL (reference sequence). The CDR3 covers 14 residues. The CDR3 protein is CASSQDLAGETQYF. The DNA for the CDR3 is TGTGCCAGCAGCCAAGATCTAGCAGGAGAGACCCAGTACTTC.

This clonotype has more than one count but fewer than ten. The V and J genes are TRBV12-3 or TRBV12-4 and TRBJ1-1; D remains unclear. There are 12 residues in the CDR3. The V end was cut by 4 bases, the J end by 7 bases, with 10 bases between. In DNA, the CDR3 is TGTGCCAGCAGTTCACTTCGGAGTGAAGCTTTCTTT. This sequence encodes CASSSLRSEAFF.

In DNA form, the CDR3 reads TGTGCCAGCAACCCCCGTTTCGGGGCAGATGGCTACACCTTC. Residues: CASNPRFGADGYTF. This chain uses TRBV12-3 or TRBV12-4 with TRBJ1-2, with a possible D match to TRBD1 (5 bases). Trimming stripped 7 bases from V and 6 bases from J, with 18 bases between. The CDR3 sequence is 14 residues long.

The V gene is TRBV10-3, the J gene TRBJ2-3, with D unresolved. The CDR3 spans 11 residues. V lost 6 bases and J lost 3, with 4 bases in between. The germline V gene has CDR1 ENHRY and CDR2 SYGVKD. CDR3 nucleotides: TGTGCCATCAGCGGGACAGATACGCAGTATTTT. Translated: CAISGTDTQYF.

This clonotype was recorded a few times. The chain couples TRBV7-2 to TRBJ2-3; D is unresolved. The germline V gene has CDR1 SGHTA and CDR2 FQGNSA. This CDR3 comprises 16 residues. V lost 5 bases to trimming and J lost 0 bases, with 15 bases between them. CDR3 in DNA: TGTGCCAGCAGCCCCCGACTGCAGACTAGCACAGATACGCAGTATTTT. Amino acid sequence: CASSPRLQTSTDTQYF.

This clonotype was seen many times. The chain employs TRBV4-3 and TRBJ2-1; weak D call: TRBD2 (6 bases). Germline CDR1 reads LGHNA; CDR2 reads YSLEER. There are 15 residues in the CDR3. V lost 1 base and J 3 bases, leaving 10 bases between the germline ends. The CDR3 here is CASSQGLGGYNEQFF. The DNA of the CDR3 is TGCGCCAGCAGCCAAGGGCTGGGGGGCTACAATGAGCAGTTCTTC.

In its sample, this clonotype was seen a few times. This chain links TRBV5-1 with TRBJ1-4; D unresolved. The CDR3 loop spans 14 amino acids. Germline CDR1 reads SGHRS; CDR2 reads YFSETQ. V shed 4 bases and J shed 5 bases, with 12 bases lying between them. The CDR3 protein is CASSGRAPNEKLFF. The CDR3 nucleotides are TGCGCCAGCAGCGGCCGGGCCCCAAATGAAAAACTGTTTTTT.

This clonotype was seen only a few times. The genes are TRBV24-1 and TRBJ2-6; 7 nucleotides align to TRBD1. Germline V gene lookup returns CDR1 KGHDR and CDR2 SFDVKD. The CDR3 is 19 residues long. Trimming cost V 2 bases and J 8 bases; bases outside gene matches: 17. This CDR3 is CATSDSFPIRQGTTNVLTF. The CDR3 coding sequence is TGTGCCACCAGTGATTCCTTCCCGATAAGACAGGGTACGACCAACGTCCTGACTTTC.

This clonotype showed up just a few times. In DNA, the CDR3 is TGCAGTGCCACGGGCAGGCTGAACACCGGGGAGCTGTTTTTT. As protein: CSATGRLNTGELFF. The chain uses TRBV20-1 and TRBJ2-2; D is undetermined. Per germline, CDR1 DFQATT and CDR2 SNEGSKA (reference sequence). This CDR3 contains 14 residues. Trimming cost V 6 bases and J 1 base, with 12 bases left between them.

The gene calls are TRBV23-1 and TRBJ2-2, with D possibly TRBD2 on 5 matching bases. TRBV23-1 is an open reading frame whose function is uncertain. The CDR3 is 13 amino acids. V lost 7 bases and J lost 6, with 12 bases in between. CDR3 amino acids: CASKEGSAGELFF. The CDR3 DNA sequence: TGCGCCAGCAAAGAGGGCTCAGCCGGGGAGCTGTTTTTT.

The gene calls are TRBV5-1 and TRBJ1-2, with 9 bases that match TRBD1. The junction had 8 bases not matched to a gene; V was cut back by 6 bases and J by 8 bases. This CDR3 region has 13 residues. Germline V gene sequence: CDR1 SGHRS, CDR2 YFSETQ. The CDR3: CASTYGTGNGYTF. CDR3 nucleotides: TGCGCCAGCACCTACGGGACAGGGAACGGCTACACCTTC.

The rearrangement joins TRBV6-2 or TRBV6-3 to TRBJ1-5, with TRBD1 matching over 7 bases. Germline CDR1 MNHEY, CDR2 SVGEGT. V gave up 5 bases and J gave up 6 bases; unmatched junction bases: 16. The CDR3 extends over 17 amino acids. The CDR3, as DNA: TGTGCCAGCAGTGCCCGGGACAGCCACCTGGGAAGTCAGCCCCAGCATTTT. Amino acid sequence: CASSARDSHLGSQPQHF.

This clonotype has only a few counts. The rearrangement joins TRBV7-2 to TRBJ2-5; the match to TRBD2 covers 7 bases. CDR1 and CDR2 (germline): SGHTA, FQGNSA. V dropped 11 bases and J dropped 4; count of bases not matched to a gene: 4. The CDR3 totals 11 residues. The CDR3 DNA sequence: TGTGCCGAGACGGGAGGAGAGACCCAGTACTTC. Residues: CAETGGETQYF.

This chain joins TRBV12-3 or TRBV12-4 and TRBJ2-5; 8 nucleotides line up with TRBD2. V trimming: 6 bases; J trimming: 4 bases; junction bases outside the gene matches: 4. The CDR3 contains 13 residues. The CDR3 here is CASRTGTRETQYF. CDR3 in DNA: TGTGCCAGCAGGACCGGGACTAGAGAGACCCAGTACTTC.

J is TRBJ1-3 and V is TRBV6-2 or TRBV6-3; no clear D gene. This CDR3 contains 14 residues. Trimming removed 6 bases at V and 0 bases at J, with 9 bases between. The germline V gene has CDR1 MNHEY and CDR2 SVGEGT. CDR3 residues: CASRSGYSGNTIYF. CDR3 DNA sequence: TGTGCCAGCAGAAGCGGCTACTCTGGAAACACCATATATTTT.

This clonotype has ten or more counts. The CDR3 loop is CASSLALNTEAFF. The CDR3 nucleotides are TGTGCCAGCAGCTTGGCCTTGAACACTGAAGCTTTCTTT. The J gene is TRBJ1-1, the V gene TRBV7-6; no firm D call. The CDR3 extends over 13 amino acids. CDR1 and CDR2 from the germline V gene are SGHVS and FNYEAQ. The V end was cut by 3 bases, the J end by 0 bases, with 5 bases between.

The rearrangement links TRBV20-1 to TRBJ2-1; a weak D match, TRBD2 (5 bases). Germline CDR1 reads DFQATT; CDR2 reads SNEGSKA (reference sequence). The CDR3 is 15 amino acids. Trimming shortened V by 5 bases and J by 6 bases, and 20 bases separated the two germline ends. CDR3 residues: CSALNHNPRGNEQFF. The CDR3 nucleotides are TGCAGTGCTTTAAATCACAATCCCCGGGGCAATGAGCAGTTCTTC.

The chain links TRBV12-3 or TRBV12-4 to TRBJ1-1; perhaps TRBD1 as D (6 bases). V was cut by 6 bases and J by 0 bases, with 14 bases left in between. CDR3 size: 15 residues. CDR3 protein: CASSNNGQLNTEAFF. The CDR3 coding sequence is TGTGCCAGCAGCAATAATGGACAGCTGAACACTGAAGCTTTCTTT.

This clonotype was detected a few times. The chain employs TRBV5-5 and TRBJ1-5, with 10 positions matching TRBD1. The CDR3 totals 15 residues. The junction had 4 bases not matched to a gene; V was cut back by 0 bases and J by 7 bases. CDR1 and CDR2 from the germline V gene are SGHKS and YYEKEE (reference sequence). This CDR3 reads CASSLGDRGRQPQHF. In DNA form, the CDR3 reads TGTGCCAGCAGCTTGGGGGACAGGGGACGGCAGCCCCAGCATTTT.

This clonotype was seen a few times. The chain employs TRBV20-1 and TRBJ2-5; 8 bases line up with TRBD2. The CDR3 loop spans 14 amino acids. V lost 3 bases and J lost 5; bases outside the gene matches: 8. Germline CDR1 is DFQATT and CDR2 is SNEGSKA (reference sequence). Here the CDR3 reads CSASNPGRAETQYF. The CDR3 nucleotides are TGCAGTGCTAGTAATCCCGGGAGGGCGGAGACCCAGTACTTC.

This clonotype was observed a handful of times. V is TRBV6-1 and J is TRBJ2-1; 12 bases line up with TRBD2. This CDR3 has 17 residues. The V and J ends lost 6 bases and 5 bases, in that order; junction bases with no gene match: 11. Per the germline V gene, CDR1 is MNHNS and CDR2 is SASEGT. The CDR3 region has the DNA TGTGCCAGCAGGGCCCTCTGGACTAGCGGGGCCCACAATGAGCAGTTCTTC. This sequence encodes CASRALWTSGAHNEQFF.

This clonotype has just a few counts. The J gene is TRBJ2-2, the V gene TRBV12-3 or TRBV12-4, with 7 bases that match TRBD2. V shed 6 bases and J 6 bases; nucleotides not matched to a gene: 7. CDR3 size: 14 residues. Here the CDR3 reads CASSPGLVAGELFF. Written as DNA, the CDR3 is TGTGCCAGCAGCCCCGGACTAGTCGCCGGGGAGCTGTTTTTT.

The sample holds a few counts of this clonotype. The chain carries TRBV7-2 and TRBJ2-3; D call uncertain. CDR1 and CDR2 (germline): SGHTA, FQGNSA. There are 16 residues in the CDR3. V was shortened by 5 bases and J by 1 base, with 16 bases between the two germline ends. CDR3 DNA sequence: TGTGCCAGCAGCGCGATTGGTTTTAGGGGCACAGATACGCAGTATTTT. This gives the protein CASSAIGFRGTDTQYF.

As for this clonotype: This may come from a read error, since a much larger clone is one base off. The CDR3 nucleotides read TGTGCCAGCAGCTTAGCGCGGTACGAGCAGTACTTC. Its protein is CASSLARYEQYF. The chain uses TRBV11-1 and TRBJ2-7; D not resolved. In germline, CDR1 is SGHAT, CDR2 FQDESV (reference sequence). The V end lost 0 bases, the J end lost 4 bases, and 4 bases lay between the germline ends. CDR3 length: 12 amino acids.

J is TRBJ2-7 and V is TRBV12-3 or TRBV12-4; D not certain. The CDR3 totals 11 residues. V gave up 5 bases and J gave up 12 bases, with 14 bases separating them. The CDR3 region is CASSLGTERYF. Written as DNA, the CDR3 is TGTGCCAGCAGTCTAGGAACGGAACGGTACTTC.

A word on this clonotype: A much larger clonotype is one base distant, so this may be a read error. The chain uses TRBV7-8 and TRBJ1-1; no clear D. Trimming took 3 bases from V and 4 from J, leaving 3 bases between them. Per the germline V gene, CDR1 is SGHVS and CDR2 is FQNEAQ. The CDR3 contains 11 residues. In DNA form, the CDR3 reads TGTGCCAGCAGCTTCGTCACTGAAGCTTTCTTT. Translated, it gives CASSFVTEAFF.

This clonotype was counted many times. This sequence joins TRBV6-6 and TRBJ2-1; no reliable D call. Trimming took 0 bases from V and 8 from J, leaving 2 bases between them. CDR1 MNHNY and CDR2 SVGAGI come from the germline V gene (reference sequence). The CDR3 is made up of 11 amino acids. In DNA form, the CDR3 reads TGTGCCAGCAGTTACTCGGATGAGCAGTTCTTC. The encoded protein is CASSYSDEQFF.

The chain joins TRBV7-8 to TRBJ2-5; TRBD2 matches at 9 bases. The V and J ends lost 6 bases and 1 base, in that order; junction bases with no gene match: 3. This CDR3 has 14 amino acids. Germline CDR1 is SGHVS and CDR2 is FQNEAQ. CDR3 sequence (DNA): TGTGCCAGCAGTTCGACTAGCGGCCAAGAGACCCAGTACTTC. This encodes CASSSTSGQETQYF.

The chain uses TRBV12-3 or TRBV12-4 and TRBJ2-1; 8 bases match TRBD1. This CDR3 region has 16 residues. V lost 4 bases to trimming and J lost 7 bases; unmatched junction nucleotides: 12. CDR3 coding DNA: TGTGCCAGCAGTTCGCGGACAGGGCTATTTCGGAATGAGCAGTTCTTC. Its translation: CASSSRTGLFRNEQFF.

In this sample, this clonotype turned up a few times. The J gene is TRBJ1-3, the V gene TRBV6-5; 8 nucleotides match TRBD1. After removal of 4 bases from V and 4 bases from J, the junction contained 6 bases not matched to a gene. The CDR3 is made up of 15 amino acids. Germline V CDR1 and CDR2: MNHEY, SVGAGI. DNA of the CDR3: TGTGCCAGCAGTTTGGACCGGACAGGGGGAAACACCATATATTTT. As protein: CASSLDRTGGNTIYF.